The 24 T cell receptor beta chains below all came from one sample that was sequenced in a study of T cells in women clearing cervical HPV infection. Assay: immunoSEQ multiplex PCR; the TCRdb copy retains only in-frame clones and omits some. The record lists 20,000 to 25,000 clones, of which the ten most abundant hold around 25%. The sequenced sample consisted of blood buffy coat. These receptors were obtained from a woman between 18 and 70 years old with a cervical HPV16 infection that either progressed to CIN3+ or cleared (not recorded which).

Notes on this clone: The read finishes 3 residues shy of the CDR3 end, and the germline J gene is used to complete it. The rearrangement uses TRBV20-1 and TRBJ1-5; possible D gene TRBD1, 5 bases. V shed 3 bases and J shed 7 bases, with 19 bases lying between them. Germline CDR1 DFQATT, CDR2 SNEGSKA (reference sequence). The CDR3 has 15 residues. The CDR3 bases that were read are TGCAGTGCTAGTAGTGTCGATCAAAGGGGACAGCCC. Amino acids: CSASSVDQRGQP. The entire CDR3 reads CSASSVDQRGQPQHF.

Concerning this clone itself: With the read ending 3 residues before the CDR3 end, the germline J gene is used to fill in that end. The gene calls are TRBV19 and TRBJ1-2; tentative D call: TRBD1 (5 bases). The CDR3 is 14 amino acids. Germline lookup yields CDR1 LNHDA and CDR2 SQIVND (reference sequence). CDR3 residues: CASSIVGRASDYTF. CDR3 DNA (partial): TGTGCCAGTAGTATAGTCGGCAGGGCGAGTGAC. Looking up the rest from reference TRBV19 and TRBJ1-2 gives the full variable domain: DGGITQSPKYLFRKEGQNVTLSCEQNLNHDAMYWYRQDPGQGLRLIYYSQIVNDFQKGDIAEGYSVSREKKESFPLTVTSAQKNPTAFYLCASSIVGRASDYTFGSGTRLTVV.

Turning to this clone: The read falls 3 residues short of the CDR3 end, and the missing part is taken from the germline J gene. The rearrangement uses TRBV19 and TRBJ2-3, with D maybe TRBD2 (7 bases). Per germline, CDR1 LNHDA and CDR2 SQIVND (reference sequence). The CDR3 covers 15 residues. Here the CDR3 reads CASDPGRGAQETQYF. Incomplete CDR3 DNA: TGTGCCAGCGACCCTGGCCGGGGGGCCCAAGAGACG.

In regard to this clone: The sequence runs out 3 residues before the end of the CDR3; the remainder is reconstructed from the germline J gene. The rearrangement links TRBV7-3 to TRBJ2-7; D possibly corresponds to TRBD2 (6 bases). Trimming removed 2 bases at V and 0 bases at J, with 17 bases between. Germline-derived CDR1 and CDR2 are SGHTA and FQGTGA. This CDR3 contains 17 residues. The CDR3 bases that were read are TGTGCCAGCAGCTTAGGGGGGACCTCTCCGAGCTCCTACGAG. Protein product: CASSLGGTSPSSYE. The entire CDR3 reads CASSLGGTSPSSYEQYF.

A note on this clone: The sequence runs out 3 residues before the end of the CDR3; the remainder is reconstructed from the germline J gene. This chain links TRBV7-8 with TRBJ2-1; 11 positions agree with TRBD2. The CDR3 length is 16 residues. The germline CDR1 and CDR2 sequences are SGHVS and FQNEAQ. V lost 4 bases and J lost 6; bases outside the gene matches: 8. CDR3 DNA, as far as it was read: TGTGCCAGCAGCTCAAGAACTAGCGGGAGTACCAATGAG. Translated, it gives CASSSRTSGSTNE. The CDR3 in full is CASSSRTSGSTNEQFF.

Details on this clone: The read ends 3 residues before the CDR3 terminus; that terminus is restored from the germline J gene. The chain uses TRBV5-1 and TRBJ2-7; D is uncertain. Germline V lookup: CDR1 SGHRS, CDR2 YFSETQ. This CDR3 spans 16 amino acids. V lost 0 bases and J 0 bases, leaving 13 bases between the germline ends. The CDR3 sequence is CASSLASGSPSYEQYF. The DNA read from the CDR3 is TGCGCCAGCAGCTTGGCCTCGGGTAGTCCCTCCTACGAG.

Worth noting for this clone: The CDR3 end falls 3 residues outside the read, so it is completed with the germline J gene. This chain connects TRBV20-1 to TRBJ1-5; D gene ambiguous. V was clipped by 3 bases and J by 6 bases, with 9 bases between them. CDR3 length: 12 amino acids. CDR1 and CDR2 from the germline V gene are DFQATT and SNEGSKA (reference sequence). The CDR3 loop is CSASIRGQPQHF. CDR3 DNA (partial): TGCAGTGCTAGCATCCGGGGTCAGCCC.

Considering frequency, this clone is medium-sized. The DNA ends 3 residues before the CDR3 does, and the rest of the CDR3 is filled in from the germline J gene. V usage is TRBV30 and J usage is TRBJ2-5; 11 nucleotides line up with TRBD2. Germline lookup yields CDR1 GTSNPN and CDR2 SVGIG (reference sequence). V was clipped by 7 bases and J by 2 bases; unmatched bases: 6. The CDR3 length is 14 residues. Here the CDR3 reads CAYQPSGGQETQYF. The covered CDR3 bases are TGTGCCTACCAACCTAGCGGGGGGCAAGAGACC.

A note on this clone: The read ends 3 residues shy of where the CDR3 ends; the end is completed using the germline J gene. The chain couples TRBV5-1 to TRBJ2-3, with 7 nucleotides matching TRBD1. The V gene end was trimmed by 1 base and the J gene end by 2 bases; junction bases not matched to a gene: 4. The germline gives CDR1 SGHRS, CDR2 YFSETQ. The CDR3 consists of 15 residues. CDR3 in amino acids: CASSLWDRYTDTQYF. CDR3 bases read: TGCGCCAGCAGCTTGTGGGACAGATACACAGATACG.

About this clone itself: Read data end 3 residues before the CDR3 end; the end is taken from the germline J gene. The gene calls are TRBV30 and TRBJ1-2; D uncertain. V was shortened by 7 bases and J by 4 bases, with 16 bases between the two germline ends. This CDR3 comprises 13 residues. CDR1 and CDR2 (germline): GTSNPN, SVGIG (reference sequence). CDR3 sequence: CAFKRGIGYGYTF. The part of the CDR3 DNA that was read is TGTGCCTTCAAACGGGGAATCGGCTATGGC.

CDR3 bases read: TGCGCCAGCAGCCCGACAGGGGGTGGGGAGACC. It is translated as CASSPTGGGET. The entire CDR3 sequence reads CASSPTGGGETQYF. This chain uses TRBV5-1 with TRBJ2-5; TRBD1 aligns across 9 bases. The missing CDR3 end, 3 residues past where the read stops, is filled in from the germline J gene. This CDR3 comprises 14 residues. Germline CDR1 is SGHRS and CDR2 is YFSETQ. The V segment lost 4 bases and the J segment 5 bases; nucleotides outside the gene matches: 6.

In regard to this clone: The read ends 3 residues shy of where the CDR3 ends; the end is completed using the germline J gene. V gene TRBV29-1 combines with J gene TRBJ1-5, with 7 bases lining up with TRBD1. Trimming removed 4 bases from V and 4 bases from J; junction bases left unmatched: 4. Germline loops: CDR1 SQVTM, CDR2 ANQGSEA. The CDR3 runs 13 residues. The CDR3 loop reads CSVARGTNQPQHF. Incomplete CDR3 DNA: TGCAGCGTTGCCAGGGGGACAAATCAGCCC.

As concerns this clone: The read ends 3 residues before the CDR3 terminus; that terminus is restored from the germline J gene. The chain combines TRBV11-3 with TRBJ2-7; 10 bases line up with TRBD2. The V segment lost 2 bases and the J segment 4 bases; nucleotides outside the gene matches: 5. Germline-derived CDR1 and CDR2 are SGHNT and YENEEA. This CDR3 has 15 residues. CDR3 residues: CASSLSWTSGYEQYF. The sequenced CDR3 bases are TGTGCCAGCAGCTTATCGTGGACTAGCGGATACGAG.

Details on this clone: The read ends 3 residues early relative to the CDR3; the germline J gene fills the gap. Additional DNA sequences in this sample encode the identical CDR3. The chain has TRBV30 and TRBJ1-1; D is unclear. Germline V gene sequence: CDR1 GTSNPN, CDR2 SVGIG (reference sequence). The germline V and J ends were trimmed by 4 bases and 1 base, with 4 bases remaining between them. The CDR3 totals 11 residues. The sequenced part of the CDR3 DNA is TGTGCCTGGACAAAGAACACTGAA. It codes for CAWTKNTE. The whole CDR3 sequence reads CAWTKNTEAFF.

Comments on this clone: The read halts 3 residues ahead of the CDR3 end, with the missing end drawn from the germline J gene. The V call is TRBV5-1, the J call TRBJ2-1, with TRBD2 matching over 8 bases. Germline V CDR1 and CDR2: SGHRS, YFSETQ. V gave up 0 bases and J gave up 2 bases; unmatched junction bases: 4. There are 16 residues in the CDR3. This chain's CDR3 is CASSLASTSAYNEQFF. CDR3 DNA (partial): TGCGCCAGCAGCTTGGCCTCGACTAGCGCCTACAATGAG.

Details on this clone: The DNA ends 3 residues before the CDR3 does, and the rest of the CDR3 is filled in from the germline J gene. The rearrangement joins TRBV20-1 to TRBJ1-6; D ambiguous. V lost 0 bases and J 2 bases, leaving 14 bases between the germline ends. The CDR3 has 17 residues. The germline CDR1 and CDR2 sequences are DFQATT and SNEGSKA (reference sequence). The CDR3 here is CSARDLQSAPYNSPLHF. Incomplete CDR3 DNA: TGCAGTGCTAGAGATCTTCAGTCTGCTCCCTATAATTCACCC.

This CDR3 reads CASSQVGGSSYNEQFF. Incomplete CDR3 DNA: TGTGCCAGCAGCCAAGTTGGCGGAAGCTCCTACAATGAG. This chain uses TRBV7-8 with TRBJ2-1; D is ambiguous. The CDR3 end lies 3 residues beyond the end of the read and is filled in from the germline J gene. The CDR3 has 16 amino acids. V lost 5 bases and J 0 bases, leaving 14 bases between the germline ends. The germline V gene encodes CDR1 SGHVS and CDR2 FQNEAQ.

With respect to this clone: The read ends 3 residues shy of where the CDR3 ends; the end is completed using the germline J gene. The rearrangement uses TRBV20-1 and TRBJ2-7, with 14 nucleotides matching TRBD2. This CDR3 contains 14 residues. Per the germline V gene, CDR1 is DFQATT and CDR2 is SNEGSKA (reference sequence). The J segment lost 3 bases and the V segment lost 5 bases, leaving 3 bases of the junction unmatched. The CDR3: CSAGGLAGVYEQYF. Incomplete CDR3 DNA: TGCAGTGCTGGGGGACTAGCGGGAGTCTACGAG.

To note about this clone: The DNA ends 3 residues before the CDR3 does, and the rest of the CDR3 is filled in from the germline J gene. The chain is built from TRBV20-1 and TRBJ2-7, with a weak D call TRBD1 (5 bases). The ends were cut back, 3 bases at V and 3 bases at J, with 12 bases in the middle. The germline V gene encodes CDR1 DFQATT and CDR2 SNEGSKA (reference sequence). The CDR3 is made up of 13 amino acids. The CDR3 here is CSASLQADYEQYF. CDR3 bases read: TGCAGTGCTAGCCTACAGGCTGACTACGAG.

With regard to this clone: The CDR3 extends 3 residues past the end of the read, so its final part is completed from the germline J gene. In the same sample, other DNA sequences code for this CDR3. The V and J genes are TRBV11-2 and TRBJ2-7, with a weak D call TRBD2 (6 bases). Trimming took 5 bases from V and 5 from J, leaving 19 bases between them. The CDR3 sequence is 15 residues long. In germline, CDR1 is SGHAT, CDR2 FQNNGV. The covered CDR3 bases are TGTGCCAGCAGCCAAAACGGGGGAATTGGTAACGAG. This codes for CASSQNGGIGNE. In full, the CDR3 is CASSQNGGIGNEQYF.

On this clone: The sequenced fragment ends 3 residues before the CDR3 boundary, so the rest is inferred from the germline J gene. This chain joins TRBV28 and TRBJ2-5; TRBD2 matches 8 bases. The trim removed 3 bases at V and 1 base at J, leaving 1 base unmatched. This CDR3 is built from 14 residues. Germline V lookup: CDR1 MDHEN, CDR2 SYDVKM. The CDR3 spells CASSFTSGQETQYF. The CDR3 DNA, read in part, is TGTGCCAGCAGTTTCACTAGCGGCCAAGAGACC.

A remark on this clone: The observed sequence ends 3 residues before the CDR3 terminus, with the missing tail filled in from the germline J gene. This chain connects TRBV18 to TRBJ2-4; weak D call: TRBD1 (6 bases). The CDR3 has 17 residues. Germline CDR1 reads KGHSH; CDR2 reads LQKENI. CDR3 amino acids: CASSPQDSRFVAYGQYF. CDR3 DNA (partial): TGTGCCAGCTCACCCCAGGACAGTCGCTTTGTTGCCTATGGT.

As to this clone: From the germline J gene comes the end of the CDR3, since the read stops 3 residues before it. The chain carries TRBV5-6 and TRBJ1-6, with unresolved D. The CDR3 contains 15 residues. Per the germline V gene, CDR1 is SGHDT and CDR2 is YYEEEE. V lost 1 base, J lost 12 bases, and 17 bases lay in between. The CDR3 bases that were read are TGTGCCAGCAGCTTGATAGGGCCTTACAAAGAACCC. Translation gives CASSLIGPYKEP. The full CDR3 is CASSLIGPYKEPLHF. Together with reference TRBV5-6 and TRBJ1-6, the CDR3 gives the full variable domain: DAGVTQSPTHLIKTRGQQVTLRCSPKSGHDTVSWYQQALGQGPQFIFQYYEEEERQRGNFPDRFSGHQFPNYSSELNVNALLLGDSALYLCASSLIGPYKEPLHFGNGTRLTVT.

As for this clone: From the germline J gene comes the end of the CDR3, since the read stops 3 residues before it. The V gene is TRBV20-1, the J gene TRBJ2-3, with a weak D call TRBD2 (6 bases). The germline V and J ends were trimmed by 3 bases and 4 bases, with 17 bases remaining between them. Germline values: CDR1 DFQATT, CDR2 SNEGSKA (reference sequence). This CDR3 is built from 15 residues. Here the CDR3 reads CSASRTNTRADTQYF. CDR3 DNA, as far as it was read: TGCAGTGCTAGCCGGACTAACACGCGGGCAGATACG.